Listed below are T cell receptor beta chains from one sample, sequenced in a study of blood T cell repertoires in COVID-19. Method: immunoSEQ multiplex PCR; TCRdb's copy keeps in-frame clones and lacks some. The sample has tens of thousands of clones, 65% to 80% seen once; the top ten hold about 18%. The sample taken for sequencing was peripheral blood. The receptors stem from a human donor with active or convalescent COVID-19. The donor label of this sample is uncertain. CDR3s include the opening cysteine and the closing phenylalanine or tryptophan. The D gene is left open where the match is weak. Clone size is shown for a subset of rows, as once, few, many or a class of expanded clone.

CDR3: CSVESGNEQYF
DNA: TGCAGCGTTGAATCGGGAAACGAGCAGTACTTC
size: .
J: TRBJ2-7
V: TRBV29-1
D: .

CDR3: CASSPLAGGGELFF
DNA: TGTGCCAGCAGCCCTCTAGCGGGGGGCGGGGAGCTGTTTTTT
size: .
J: TRBJ2-2
V: TRBV3-1/TRBV3-2
D: TRBD2

CDR3: CSVEGQGLFIPADTQYF
DNA: TGCAGCGTTGAAGGACAGGGCCTTTTCATTCCTGCCGATACGCAGTATTTT
size: .
J: TRBJ2-3
V: TRBV29-1
D: TRBD1

CDR3: CASSPGTGEIPNTEAFF
DNA: TGTGCCAGCAGCCCCGGGACAGGGGAGATTCCGAACACTGAAGCTTTCTTT
size: .
J: TRBJ1-1
V: TRBV21-1
D: .

CDR3: CASSQKTSGYNEQFF
DNA: TGTGCCAGCAGCCAAAAGACTAGCGGATACAATGAGCAGTTCTTC
size: few
J: TRBJ2-1
V: TRBV7-8
D: TRBD2

CDR3: CASSQDTNYGYTF
DNA: TGTGCCAGTAGCCAAGATACAAACTATGGCTACACCTTC
size: few
J: TRBJ1-2
V: TRBV19
D: .

CDR3: CASSQVSGRDYEQYF
DNA: TGCGCCAGCAGCCAAGTGAGCGGGAGGGACTACGAGCAGTACTTC
size: .
J: TRBJ2-7
V: TRBV4-1
D: TRBD2

CDR3: CASSILSREDGYTF
DNA: TGTGCCAGTAGTATCTTAAGCAGGGAAGACGGCTACACCTTC
size: .
J: TRBJ1-2
V: TRBV19
D: .

CDR3: CASSPGTGVNQPQHF
DNA: TGCGCCAGCAGCCCAGGGACAGGGGTTAATCAGCCCCAGCATTTT
size: .
J: TRBJ1-5
V: TRBV5-1
D: TRBD1

CDR3: CASSGTGGEAFF
DNA: TGCGCCAGCAGTGGGACAGGGGGTGAAGCTTTCTTT
size: .
J: TRBJ1-1
V: TRBV10-2
D: TRBD1

CDR3: CASSPAAGRTGELFF
DNA: TGTGCCAGCAGCCCGGCGGCAGGGCGGACCGGGGAGCTGTTTTTT
size: .
J: TRBJ2-2
V: TRBV7-2
D: .

CDR3: CASSTAGGLEQYF
DNA: TGTGCCAGCAGCACGGCGGGCGGCCTCGAGCAGTACTTC
size: few
J: TRBJ2-7
V: TRBV9
D: .

CDR3: CASSHDSPAKNIQYF
DNA: TGTGCCAGCAGCCACGACAGCCCAGCCAAAAACATTCAGTACTTC
size: .
J: TRBJ2-4
V: TRBV7-9
D: .

CDR3: CAWASDRNYGYTF
DNA: TGTGCCTGGGCATCGGACAGAAACTATGGCTACACCTTC
size: .
J: TRBJ1-2
V: TRBV30
D: .

CDR3: CAWSVLRGEGGYTF
DNA: TGTGCCTGGAGTGTACTTAGGGGGGAGGGTGGCTACACCTTC
size: .
J: TRBJ1-2
V: TRBV30
D: .

CDR3: CASSLLGRPDF
DNA: TGTGCCAGCAGTTTACTCGGGAGGCCAGACTTC
size: few
J: TRBJ2-5
V: TRBV6-2/TRBV6-3
D: TRBD2

CDR3: CASSLGHVNEKLFF
DNA: TGTGCCAGCAGCTTAGGACACGTTAATGAAAAACTGTTTTTT
size: .
J: TRBJ1-4
V: TRBV7-9
D: .

CDR3: CASSLTQGGKSETQYF
DNA: TGTGCCAGCAGTCTTACCCAAGGGGGAAAGTCCGAGACCCAGTACTTC
size: .
J: TRBJ2-5
V: TRBV28
D: .

CDR3: CASRLGTEPQYF
DNA: TGTGCCAGCAGACTCGGGACAGAACCCCAGTACTTC
size: .
J: TRBJ2-5
V: TRBV6-5
D: TRBD1

CDR3: CASSYSDRDRAGYTF
DNA: TGTGCCAGCAGTTACTCGGATCGGGACAGGGCTGGCTACACCTTC
size: .
J: TRBJ1-2
V: TRBV6-5
D: TRBD1

CDR3: CSASSGEAFF
DNA: TGCAGTGCTAGTTCGGGGGAAGCTTTCTTT
size: .
J: TRBJ1-1
V: TRBV20-1
D: .

CDR3: CASSLGIVVGIAKNIQYF
DNA: TGCGCCAGCAGCTTGGGTATAGTAGTGGGCATAGCCAAAAACATTCAGTACTTC
size: .
J: TRBJ2-4
V: TRBV5-1
D: .

CDR3: CASSPTLAASTDTQYF
DNA: TGTGCCAGCAGCCCCACCCTAGCGGCTAGCACAGATACGCAGTATTTT
size: .
J: TRBJ2-3
V: TRBV4-2
D: TRBD2

CDR3: CSGGGASGRAGEQYF
DNA: TGCAGCGGCGGGGGGGCTAGCGGGAGGGCTGGTGAGCAGTACTTC
size: .
J: TRBJ2-7
V: TRBV29-1
D: TRBD2

CDR3: CSVEGLVMVQYF
DNA: TGCAGCGTGGAGGGGTTGGTGATGGTTCAGTACTTC
size: .
J: TRBJ2-5
V: TRBV29-1
D: .

CDR3: CASTQGVDTGELFF
DNA: TGTGCCAGTACTCAGGGGGTTGACACCGGGGAGCTGTTTTTT
size: once
J: TRBJ2-2
V: TRBV6-5
D: TRBD1

CDR3: CASSLLRGGTEAFF
DNA: TGTGCCAGCAGCTTGTTGAGGGGGGGCACTGAAGCTTTCTTT
size: .
J: TRBJ1-1
V: TRBV5-6
D: .

CDR3: CASSPGQSEQYF
DNA: TGTGCCAGCAGCCCCGGACAGTCCGAGCAGTACTTC
size: .
J: TRBJ2-7
V: TRBV3-1/TRBV3-2
D: .

CDR3: CAISVLSGGAASGELFF
DNA: TGTGCCATCAGTGTACTTTCAGGGGGCGCAGCTTCCGGGGAGCTGTTTTTT
size: .
J: TRBJ2-2
V: TRBV10-3
D: TRBD1

CDR3: CASSGVRSTGELFF
DNA: TGTGCCAGCAGTGGAGTAAGGAGCACCGGGGAGCTGTTTTTT
size: .
J: TRBJ2-2
V: TRBV2
D: .

CDR3: CASSESGLANQETQYF
DNA: TGTGCCAGCAGCGAGAGCGGACTAGCGAACCAAGAGACCCAGTACTTC
size: .
J: TRBJ2-5
V: TRBV7-2
D: TRBD2

CDR3: CATRSSGRNYNEQFF
DNA: TGTGCCACACGTTCTAGCGGGAGGAACTACAATGAGCAGTTCTTC
size: .
J: TRBJ2-1
V: TRBV19
D: TRBD2

CDR3: CASSYRDTYEQYF
DNA: TGTGCCAGCAGTTACAGGGACACCTACGAGCAGTACTTC
size: once
J: TRBJ2-7
V: TRBV6-5
D: .

CDR3: CASSLSLSGESQFF
DNA: TGCGCCAGCAGCTTGTCATTATCCGGGGAGTCACAGTTCTTC
size: few
J: TRBJ2-1
V: TRBV5-1
D: .

CDR3: CATSAGGGAGNQPQHF
DNA: TGTGCCACCAGTGCGGGAGGGGGAGCTGGCAATCAGCCCCAGCATTTT
size: few
J: TRBJ1-5
V: TRBV24-1
D: .

CDR3: CASSEAGMFTYEQYF
DNA: TGCGCCAGCAGTGAAGCAGGGATGTTCACCTACGAGCAGTACTTC
size: .
J: TRBJ2-7
V: TRBV10-2
D: .

CDR3: CASQKFQETQYF
DNA: TGTGCCAGCCAGAAGTTCCAAGAGACCCAGTACTTC
size: .
J: TRBJ2-5
V: TRBV2
D: .

CDR3: CAWSVQSGRLYNEQFF
DNA: TGTGCCTGGAGTGTACAGAGCGGGAGACTCTACAATGAGCAGTTCTTC
size: few
J: TRBJ2-1
V: TRBV30
D: TRBD2

CDR3: CASIPGQGPHEQFF
DNA: TGTGCCAGCATCCCGGGACAGGGACCTCATGAGCAGTTCTTC
size: once
J: TRBJ2-1
V: TRBV6-5
D: TRBD1

CDR3: CASSIRARVGQPQHF
DNA: TGTGCCAGTAGTATACGGGCCAGGGTCGGGCAGCCCCAGCATTTT
size: few
J: TRBJ1-5
V: TRBV19
D: .

CDR3: CASSVEQGLTEAFF
DNA: TGTGCCAGCAGCGTAGAACAGGGCCTCACTGAAGCTTTCTTT
size: .
J: TRBJ1-1
V: TRBV9
D: .

CDR3: CASSLRQLNTEAFF
DNA: TGTGCCAGCAGCCTAAGACAGCTAAACACTGAAGCTTTCTTT
size: .
J: TRBJ1-1
V: TRBV3-1/TRBV3-2
D: .

CDR3: CAWSVLAGNEQFF
DNA: TGTGCCTGGAGTGTACTTGCGGGAAACGAGCAGTTCTTC
size: .
J: TRBJ2-1
V: TRBV30
D: .

CDR3: CASKEREGHWEFF
DNA: TGTGCCAGCAAGGAGCGGGAGGGTCATTGGGAGTTCTTC
size: .
J: TRBJ2-1
V: TRBV2
D: TRBD2

CDR3: CASSRDRNTEAFF
DNA: TGTGCCAGCAGTCGAGACAGAAACACTGAAGCTTTCTTT
size: .
J: TRBJ1-1
V: TRBV5-4
D: .

CDR3: CATSQTTGVNEKLFF
DNA: TGTGCCACCAGCCAAACAACAGGGGTTAATGAAAAACTGTTTTTT
size: once
J: TRBJ1-4
V: TRBV24-1
D: TRBD1

CDR3: CASSPQGQETQYF
DNA: TGCGCCAGCAGCCCGCAGGGTCAAGAGACCCAGTACTTC
size: once
J: TRBJ2-5
V: TRBV5-1
D: .

CDR3: CASSPGQEYNYGYTF
DNA: TGTGCCAGCAGCCCCGGACAGGAGTATAACTATGGCTACACCTTC
size: once
J: TRBJ1-2
V: TRBV7-3
D: TRBD1

CDR3: CASSYTFPDRVPEQYF
DNA: TGTGCCAGCAGTTACACATTCCCGGACAGGGTTCCGGAGCAGTACTTC
size: few
J: TRBJ2-7
V: TRBV6-5
D: TRBD1

CDR3: CASSWSGGRRSYEQYF
DNA: TGTGCCAGCAGTTGGTCGGGCGGGAGGCGGTCCTACGAGCAGTACTTC
size: .
J: TRBJ2-7
V: TRBV28
D: TRBD2

CDR3: CASKTSGRHHNEQFF
DNA: TGTGCCAGCAAGACTAGCGGGAGACACCACAATGAGCAGTTCTTC
size: few
J: TRBJ2-1
V: TRBV13
D: TRBD2

CDR3: CASSLVASPGELFF
DNA: TGTGCCAGCAGCTTGGTGGCTAGCCCCGGGGAGCTGTTTTTT
size: .
J: TRBJ2-2
V: TRBV5-4
D: .

CDR3: CASSLSLNEQFF
DNA: TGTGCCAGCAGTTTATCCCTGAATGAGCAGTTCTTC
size: .
J: TRBJ2-1
V: TRBV28
D: .

CDR3: CASSLTGPEQYF
DNA: TGCGCCAGCAGCTTGACAGGTCCCGAGCAGTACTTC
size: .
J: TRBJ2-7
V: TRBV5-1
D: .

CDR3: CASSERGIGNQPQHF
DNA: TGTGCCAGCAGTGAGCGGGGGATCGGCAATCAGCCCCAGCATTTT
size: .
J: TRBJ1-5
V: TRBV2
D: .

CDR3: CATSAGSPGSYEQYF
DNA: TGTGCCACCAGTGCCGGGAGCCCTGGGTCCTACGAGCAGTACTTC
size: .
J: TRBJ2-7
V: TRBV24-1
D: .

CDR3: CASSVSGDGYTF
DNA: TGTGCCAGCAGCGTAAGCGGAGATGGCTACACCTTC
size: .
J: TRBJ1-2
V: TRBV9
D: .